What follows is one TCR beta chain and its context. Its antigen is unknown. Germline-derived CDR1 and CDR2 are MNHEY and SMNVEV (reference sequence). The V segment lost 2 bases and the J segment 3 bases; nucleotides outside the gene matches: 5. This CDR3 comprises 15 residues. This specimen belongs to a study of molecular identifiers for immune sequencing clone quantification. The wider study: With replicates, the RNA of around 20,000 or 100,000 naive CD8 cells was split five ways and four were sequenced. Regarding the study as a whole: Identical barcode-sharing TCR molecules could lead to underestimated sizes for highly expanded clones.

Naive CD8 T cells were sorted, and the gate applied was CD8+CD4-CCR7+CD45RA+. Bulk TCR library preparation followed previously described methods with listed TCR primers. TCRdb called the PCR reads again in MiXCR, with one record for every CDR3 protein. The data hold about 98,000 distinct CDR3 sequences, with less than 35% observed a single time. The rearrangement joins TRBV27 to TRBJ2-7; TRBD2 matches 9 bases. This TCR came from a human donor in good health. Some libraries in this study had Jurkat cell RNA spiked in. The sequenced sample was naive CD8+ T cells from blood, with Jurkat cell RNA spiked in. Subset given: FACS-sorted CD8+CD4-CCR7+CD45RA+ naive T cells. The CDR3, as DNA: TGTGCCAGCAGTTTAATCGCTAGCGGGATCTACGAGCAGTACTTC. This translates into CASSLIASGIYEQYF.